Listed below are T cell receptor beta chains from one sample, sequenced in a study of shared clonotypes between healthy human individuals. Assay used: immunoSEQ multiplex PCR; TCRdb lists only in-frame clones, some missing. The sample includes approximately 2,200,000 clones, roughly 91% of them seen just once. The sequenced sample was naive CD8+ T cells from PBMCs. The receptors here all came from a man between 18 and 29 years old in good health. Some clones in this sample may be carry-over from other donors' samples. Both conserved end residues are part of each CDR3. D genes are given only for firm matches. Part of the rows lack a size; the others show once, few, many or a class for expanded clones.

j_call v_call clone_size d_call cdr3_aa cdr3_nt
TRBJ1-1 TRBV5-5 NA NA CASSFLGGMNTEAFF TGTGCCAGCAGCTTCTTGGGCGGAATGAACACTGAAGCTTTCTTT
TRBJ1-2 TRBV2 NA TRBD1 CASSEAPAGGGRGYTF TGTGCCAGCAGTGAAGCGCCGGCAGGGGGCGGACGTGGCTACACCTTC
TRBJ2-2 TRBV13 NA NA CASSSVAGELFF TGTGCCAGCAGCAGTGTCGCCGGGGAGCTGTTTTTT
TRBJ1-2 TRBV5-8 NA TRBD1 CASSIVEGTAYSGYTF TGTGCCAGCAGCATCGTGGAGGGGACAGCTTATTCCGGCTACACCTTC
TRBJ2-7 TRBV5-1 once TRBD2 CASSLALAELTYEQYF TGCGCCAGCAGCTTAGCCCTAGCGGAACTAACCTACGAGCAGTACTTC
TRBJ2-3 TRBV11-2 NA TRBD2 CASSLEVSGYLTDTQYF TGTGCCAGCAGCTTAGAGGTTAGCGGGTACCTCACAGATACGCAGTATTTT
TRBJ2-7 TRBV29-1 NA NA CSVKGWGPGGHYEQYF TGCAGCGTCAAGGGTTGGGGTCCGGGCGGACACTACGAGCAGTACTTC
TRBJ1-1 TRBV4-1 NA NA CASSQAGEAFF TGCGCCAGCAGCCAAGCCGGTGAAGCTTTCTTT
TRBJ2-7 TRBV6-4 NA NA CASAQQGSPYYEQYF TGTGCCAGTGCCCAGCAGGGGAGCCCTTACTACGAGCAGTACTTC
TRBJ1-1 TRBV4-1 NA TRBD1 CASSQTTGQGVNTEAFF TGCGCCAGCAGCCAGACGACAGGGCAGGGGGTGAACACTGAAGCTTTCTTT
TRBJ1-5 TRBV4-1 few NA CASSHLPDQPQHF TGCGCCAGCAGCCATCTACCGGACCAGCCCCAGCATTTT
TRBJ2-7 TRBV6-5 once TRBD1 CASSRDRGAYEQYF TGTGCCAGCAGTCGGGACAGGGGGGCCTACGAGCAGTACTTC
TRBJ2-1 TRBV7-8 NA NA CASRHFSGDPYNEQFF TGTGCCAGCAGACACTTTTCGGGAGACCCCTACAATGAGCAGTTCTTC
TRBJ2-7 TRBV11-2 NA NA CASSLDSGIAYEQYF TGTGCCAGCAGCTTAGACTCAGGCATAGCCTACGAGCAGTACTTC
TRBJ2-7 TRBV29-1 NA NA CSVVVGPYEQYF TGCAGCGTTGTCGTCGGACCCTACGAGCAGTACTTC
TRBJ2-1 TRBV5-4 NA NA CASSPRTNSYNEQFF TGTGCCAGCAGCCCACGGACTAACTCCTACAATGAGCAGTTCTTC
TRBJ2-1 TRBV7-3 NA NA CASSPLSGPLGNEQFF TGTGCCAGCAGCCCCTTGTCCGGCCCGCTGGGGAATGAGCAGTTCTTC
TRBJ1-2 TRBV4-1 NA NA CASSQVSVERIISYGYTF TGCGCCAGCAGCCAAGTCTCTGTCGAGCGGATCATCTCCTATGGCTACACCTTC
TRBJ2-1 TRBV27 NA NA CASSLYESSYNEQFF TGTGCCAGCAGTTTATACGAAAGCTCCTACAATGAGCAGTTCTTC
TRBJ2-6 TRBV29-1 NA NA CSFKIGDGTSGANVLTF TGCAGCTTCAAGATTGGGGACGGGACGTCTGGGGCCAACGTCCTGACTTTC
TRBJ2-1 TRBV4-1 NA TRBD1 CASSHPGTGRYNEQFF TGCGCCAGCAGCCACCCCGGGACAGGGAGATACAATGAGCAGTTCTTC
TRBJ2-1 TRBV7-2 NA NA CASSPRTSEQFF TGTGCCAGCAGCCCGAGAACTAGCGAGCAGTTCTTC
TRBJ2-3 TRBV5-4 NA TRBD2 CASSLYGAGGAEYTQYF TGTGCCAGCAGCTTGTATGGAGCGGGAGGGGCGGAATATACGCAGTATTTT
TRBJ1-5 TRBV10-2 NA NA CASRPAGGSNQPQHF TGCGCCAGCAGGCCAGCGGGCGGGAGCAATCAGCCCCAGCATTTT
TRBJ2-1 TRBV13 NA NA CASSFGSGSGQFF TGTGCCAGCAGCTTTGGGAGTGGATCGGGGCAGTTCTTC
TRBJ2-1 TRBV5-1 NA NA CASLPGPPTNEQFF TGCGCCTCATTACCGGGACCACCTACCAATGAGCAGTTCTTC
TRBJ1-1 TRBV29-1 once NA CSATGAPSEAFF TGCAGCGCGACGGGGGCACCTAGTGAAGCTTTCTTT
TRBJ2-7 TRBV28 NA TRBD2 CASSFRTTSGRSYEQYF TGTGCCAGCAGTTTCCGGACGACTAGCGGGCGCTCCTACGAGCAGTACTTC
TRBJ1-5 TRBV2 NA TRBD1 CASRPGQGNQPQHF TGTGCCAGCAGACCGGGACAGGGCAATCAGCCCCAGCATTTT
TRBJ2-1 TRBV10-2 NA NA CASRDYNEQFF TGCGCCAGCAGGGACTACAATGAGCAGTTCTTC
TRBJ1-3 TRBV7-2 NA NA CASSPSGSGNTIYF TGTGCCAGCAGCCCGTCAGGGTCCGGAAACACCATATATTTT
TRBJ2-5 TRBV7-8 NA TRBD1 CASSSGQGQETQYF TGTGCCAGCAGCTCGGGACAGGGCCAAGAGACCCAGTACTTC
TRBJ2-3 TRBV7-9 NA TRBD2 CASSSGLAGAGGTDTQYF TGTGCCAGCAGCTCGGGACTAGCGGGAGCCGGAGGCACAGATACGCAGTATTTT
TRBJ2-5 TRBV7-9 NA TRBD2 CASSLPSGSRQETQYF TGTGCCAGCAGCTTACCCAGCGGGAGTAGACAAGAGACCCAGTACTTC
TRBJ2-7 TRBV7-9 NA NA CASSFPTSGTFYEQYF TGTGCCAGCAGCTTCCCGACCTCCGGGACCTTCTACGAGCAGTACTTC
TRBJ2-3 TRBV5-4 NA NA CASSFARSGASTDTQYF TGTGCCAGCAGCTTCGCCCGGAGTGGGGCAAGCACAGATACGCAGTATTTT
TRBJ2-5 TRBV11-2 NA NA CASSLKNLTGPGPTQYF TGTGCCAGCAGCTTAAAGAACCTTACCGGGCCCGGCCCGACCCAGTACTTC
TRBJ1-1 TRBV28 once NA CASTEPPSNTEAFF TGTGCCAGCACAGAGCCCCCATCCAACACTGAAGCTTTCTTT
TRBJ1-5 TRBV11-2 NA NA CASSLDLGVNQPQHF TGTGCCAGCAGCTTAGATCTCGGAGTCAATCAGCCCCAGCATTTT
TRBJ2-6 TRBV27 NA NA CASSFSHSGANVLTF TGTGCCAGCAGTTTCAGCCATTCTGGGGCCAACGTCCTGACTTTC
TRBJ2-5 TRBV20-1 NA TRBD1 CSPGQQETQYF TGCAGCCCGGGACAGCAAGAGACCCAGTACTTC
TRBJ2-2 TRBV7-3 NA TRBD1 CASSPTGAGELFF TGTGCCAGCAGCCCAACAGGGGCCGGGGAGCTGTTTTTT
TRBJ2-7 TRBV7-9 once NA CASSLSGATYEQYF TGTGCCAGCAGCTTAAGCGGTGCCACCTACGAGCAGTACTTC
TRBJ2-1 TRBV28 NA NA CASSHVNNEQFF TGTGCCAGCAGCCACGTAAACAATGAGCAGTTCTTC
TRBJ2-3 TRBV7-9 once NA CASSPQLRPDTQYF TGTGCCAGCAGCCCTCAACTCCGGCCGGATACGCAGTATTTT
TRBJ1-2 TRBV6-1 NA NA CASSDPYGQIYGYTF TGTGCCAGCAGTGATCCGTATGGTCAGATCTATGGCTACACCTTC
TRBJ2-7 TRBV27 NA TRBD2 CASSFGGLAGYEQYF TGTGCCAGCAGTTTCGGGGGACTAGCGGGGTACGAGCAGTACTTC
TRBJ2-1 TRBV11-2 NA TRBD2 CASSLGLAGFVHEQFF TGTGCCAGCAGCTTAGGACTAGCGGGTTTCGTGCATGAGCAGTTCTTC
TRBJ2-1 TRBV7-9 NA NA CASTPGMEAAYNEQFF TGTGCCAGCACGCCTGGGATGGAGGCCGCCTACAATGAGCAGTTCTTC
TRBJ1-5 TRBV19 NA NA CASSPDTSNQPQHF TGTGCCAGTAGCCCCGACACTAGCAATCAGCCCCAGCATTTT
TRBJ2-1 TRBV7-9 NA TRBD2 CASNRLAGGDNEQFF TGTGCCAGCAACCGACTAGCGGGAGGCGACAATGAGCAGTTCTTC
TRBJ2-3 TRBV10-1 NA NA CASSSHPQRSTDTQYF TGCGCCAGCAGTTCCCATCCTCAGCGAAGCACAGATACGCAGTATTTT
TRBJ2-1 TRBV9 NA TRBD2 CASSSRLAVSSYNEQFF TGTGCCAGCAGCTCGAGACTAGCGGTTAGCTCCTACAATGAGCAGTTCTTC
TRBJ2-1 TRBV5-8 once TRBD2 CASSPGLAGGIYNEQFF TGTGCCAGCAGCCCCGGACTAGCGGGAGGGATCTACAATGAGCAGTTCTTC